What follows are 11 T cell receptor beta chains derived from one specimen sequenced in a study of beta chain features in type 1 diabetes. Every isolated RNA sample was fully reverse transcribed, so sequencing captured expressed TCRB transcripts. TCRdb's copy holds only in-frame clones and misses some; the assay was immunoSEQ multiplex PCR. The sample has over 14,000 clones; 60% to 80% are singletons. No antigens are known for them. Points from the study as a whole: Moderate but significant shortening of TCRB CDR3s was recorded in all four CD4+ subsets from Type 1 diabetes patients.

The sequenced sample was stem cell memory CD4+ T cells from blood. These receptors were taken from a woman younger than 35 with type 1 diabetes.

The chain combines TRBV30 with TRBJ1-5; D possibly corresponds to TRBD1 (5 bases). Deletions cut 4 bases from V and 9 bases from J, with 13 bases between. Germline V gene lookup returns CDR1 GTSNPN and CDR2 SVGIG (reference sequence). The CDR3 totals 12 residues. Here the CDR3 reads CAWMVGAGPQHF. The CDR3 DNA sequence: TGTGCCTGGATGGTAGGGGCAGGGCCCCAGCATTTT. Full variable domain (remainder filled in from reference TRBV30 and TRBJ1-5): SQTIHQWPATLVQPVGSPLSLECTVEGTSNPNLYWYRQAAGRGLQLLFYSVGIGQISSEVPQNLSASRPQDRQFILSSKKLLLSDSGFYLCAWMVGAGPQHFGDGTRLSIL.

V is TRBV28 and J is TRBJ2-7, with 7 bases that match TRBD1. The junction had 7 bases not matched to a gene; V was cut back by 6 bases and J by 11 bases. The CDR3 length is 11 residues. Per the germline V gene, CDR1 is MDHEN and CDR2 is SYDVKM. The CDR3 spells CASRFRGFEYF. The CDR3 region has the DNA TGTGCCAGCAGATTCAGGGGGTTTGAGTACTTC.

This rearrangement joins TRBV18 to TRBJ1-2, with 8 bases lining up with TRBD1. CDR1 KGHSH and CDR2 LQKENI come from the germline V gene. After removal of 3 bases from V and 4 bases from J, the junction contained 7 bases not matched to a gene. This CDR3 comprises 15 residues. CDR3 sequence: CASSPTLDRAYGYTF. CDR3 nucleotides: TGTGCCAGCTCACCTACTCTGGACAGGGCCTATGGCTACACCTTC.

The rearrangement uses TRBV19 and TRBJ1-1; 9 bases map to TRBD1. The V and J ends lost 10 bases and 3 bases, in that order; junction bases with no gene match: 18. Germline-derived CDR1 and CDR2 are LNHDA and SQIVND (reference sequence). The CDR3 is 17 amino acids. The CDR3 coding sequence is TGTGCCACCCGACCGGGACAGGGCAATGCGGGTGACACTGAAGCTTTCTTT. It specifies CATRPGQGNAGDTEAFF.

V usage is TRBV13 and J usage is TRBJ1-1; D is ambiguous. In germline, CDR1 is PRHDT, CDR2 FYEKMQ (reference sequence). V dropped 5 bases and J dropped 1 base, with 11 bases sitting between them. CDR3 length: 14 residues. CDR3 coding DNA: TGTGCCAGCAGCCCCCGAGTAGCGAACACTGAAGCTTTCTTT. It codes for CASSPRVANTEAFF. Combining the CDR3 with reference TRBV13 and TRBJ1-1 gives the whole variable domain AAGVIQSPRHLIKEKRETATLKCYPIPRHDTVYWYQQGPGQDPQFLISFYEKMQSDKGSIPDRFSAQQFSDYHSELNMSSLELGDSALYFCASSPRVANTEAFFGQGTRLTVV.

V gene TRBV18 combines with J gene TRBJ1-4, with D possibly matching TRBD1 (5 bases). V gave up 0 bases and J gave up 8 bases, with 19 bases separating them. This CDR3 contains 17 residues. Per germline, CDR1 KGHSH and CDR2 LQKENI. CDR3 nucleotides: TGTGCCAGCTCACCACCTGCAACGGGGCTCGGGAGAGAAAAACTGTTTTTT. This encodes CASSPPATGLGREKLFF.

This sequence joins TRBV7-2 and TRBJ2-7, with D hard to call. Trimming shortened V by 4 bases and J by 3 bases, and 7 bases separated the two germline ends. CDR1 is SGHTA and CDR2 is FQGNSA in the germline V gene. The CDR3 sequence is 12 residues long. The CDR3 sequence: CASSSQLYEQYF. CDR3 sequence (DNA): TGTGCCAGCAGCTCCCAACTCTACGAGCAGTACTTC.

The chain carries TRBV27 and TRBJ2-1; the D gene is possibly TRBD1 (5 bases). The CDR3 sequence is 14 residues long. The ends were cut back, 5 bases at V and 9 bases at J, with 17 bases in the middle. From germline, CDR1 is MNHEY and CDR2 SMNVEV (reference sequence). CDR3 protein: CASSPRGRVVEQFF. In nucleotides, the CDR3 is TGTGCCAGCAGTCCCCGTGGCAGGGTGGTTGAGCAGTTCTTC.

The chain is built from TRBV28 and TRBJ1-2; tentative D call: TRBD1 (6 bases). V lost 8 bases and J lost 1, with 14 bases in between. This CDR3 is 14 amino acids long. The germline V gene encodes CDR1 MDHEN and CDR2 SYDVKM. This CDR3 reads CASVLDSRNYGYTF. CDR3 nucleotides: TGTGCCAGCGTTCTGGACAGTCGTAACTATGGCTACACCTTC.

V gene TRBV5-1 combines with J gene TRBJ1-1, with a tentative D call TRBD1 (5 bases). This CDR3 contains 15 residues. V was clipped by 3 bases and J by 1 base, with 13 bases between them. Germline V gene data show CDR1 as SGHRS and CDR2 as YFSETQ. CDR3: CASSWSDRPNTEAFF. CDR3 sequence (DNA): TGCGCCAGCAGCTGGTCCGACAGACCGAACACTGAAGCTTTCTTT.

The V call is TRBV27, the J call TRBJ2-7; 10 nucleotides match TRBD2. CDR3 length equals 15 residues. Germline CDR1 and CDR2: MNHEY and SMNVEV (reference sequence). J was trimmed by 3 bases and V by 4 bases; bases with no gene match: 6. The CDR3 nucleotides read TGTGCCAGCAGTTCATTAGCGGGAGGTTTCTACGAGCAGTACTTC. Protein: CASSSLAGGFYEQYF.